The 22 T cell receptor beta chains below come from one sample, sequenced in a study of molecular identifiers for immune sequencing clone quantification (dated by TCRdb to about 2018). The library was obtained by PCR. The sequencer listed for this sample is NextSeq 500. The raw public reads went through TCRdb reprocessing: fastp at Q25, MiXCR clone calling, in-frame beta chains kept. Each CDR3 protein appears once, grouped with its most common genes and DNA. The sample table shows roughly 630,000 distinct CDR3 sequences, and less than 30% are seen once. The top ten constitute 0.7% to 0.95% of the sample. The specimen was naive CD8+ T cells from blood, with Jurkat cell RNA spiked in. In the paper's terms, the cell subset or site label means: FACS-sorted CD8+CD4-CCR7+CD45RA+ naive T cells. These receptors all come from a human donor in good health. Some libraries in this study had Jurkat cell RNA spiked in.

The V and J genes are TRBV27 and TRBJ2-3; tentatively, D is TRBD2 (6 bases). Trimming removed 2 bases from V and 4 bases from J, with 10 bases in between. Per the germline V gene, CDR1 is MNHEY and CDR2 is SMNVEV (reference sequence). This CDR3 contains 14 residues. The CDR3 is CASSLMGGADTQYF. The DNA for the CDR3 is TGTGCCAGCAGTTTAATGGGGGGAGCAGATACGCAGTATTTT.

This clonotype was recorded at least ten times. The gene calls are TRBV29-1 and TRBJ1-2; D might be TRBD1 (6 bases). The CDR3 covers 12 residues. The germline V gene encodes CDR1 SQVTM and CDR2 ANQGSEA. Trimming left V 2 bases short and J 7 bases short, with 11 bases between. The CDR3: CSVEIGGVGYTF. CDR3 nucleotide sequence: TGCAGCGTTGAAATAGGGGGGGTTGGCTACACCTTC.

In this sample, this clonotype turned up many times. The chain carries TRBV5-1 and TRBJ2-3; D is uncertain. Germline lookup yields CDR1 SGHRS and CDR2 YFSETQ. The CDR3 runs to 16 residues. V was shortened by 4 bases and J by 0 bases, with 15 bases between the two germline ends. The CDR3: CASSVGVVESTDTQYF. In nucleotides, the CDR3 is TGCGCCAGCAGCGTTGGCGTCGTGGAGAGCACAGATACGCAGTATTTT.

This clonotype was detected many times. The CDR3 region has the DNA TGTGCCAGCAGTTTCGGGACAGGGGGTACCGAGCAGTACTTC. Its translation: CASSFGTGGTEQYF. The chain joins TRBV12-3 or TRBV12-4 to TRBJ2-7; 11 nucleotides match TRBD1. The CDR3 covers 14 residues. Losses at the gene ends were 3 bases for V and 6 bases for J; bases not matched to a gene: 4.

The sample holds a few counts of this clonotype. This chain joins TRBV4-3 and TRBJ1-2; 7 bases line up with TRBD1. The V gene's germline CDR1 is LGHNA and CDR2 YSLEER. The junction had 6 bases not matched to a gene; V was cut back by 3 bases and J by 5 bases. There are 14 residues in the CDR3. For the CDR3, the DNA is TGCGCCAGCAGCCACCGGGACAGCATATATGGCTACACCTTC. This sequence encodes CASSHRDSIYGYTF.

This clonotype has a handful of counts. The V call is TRBV20-1, the J call TRBJ2-1; 8 nucleotides align to TRBD2. The CDR3 extends over 15 amino acids. V was clipped by 1 base and J by 7 bases; unmatched bases: 9. Germline V lookup: CDR1 DFQATT, CDR2 SNEGSKA (reference sequence). The CDR3, as DNA: TGCAGTGCTAGAGCGTTGGTGACTAGCGTGAATGAGCAGTTCTTC. Protein sequence: CSARALVTSVNEQFF.

J is TRBJ2-7 and V is TRBV2; D is possibly TRBD2 (6 bases). The V and J ends lost 3 bases and 2 bases respectively, with 11 bases between them. The CDR3 runs to 14 residues. CDR1 and CDR2 from the germline V gene are SNHLY and FYNNEI. The CDR3 here is CASSEEGRTYEQYF. CDR3 DNA sequence: TGTGCCAGCAGTGAGGAGGGCAGGACCTACGAGCAGTACTTC.

This clonotype occurred once. A much larger clone is a single base away; this may be a read error. V is TRBV29-1 and J is TRBJ2-1, with D hard to call. CDR1 SQVTM and CDR2 ANQGSEA come from the germline V gene. The CDR3 covers 14 residues. The CDR3 loop reads CSVLDDLTYDEQFF. As DNA, the CDR3 is TGCAGCGTCCTCGACGACCTTACCTACGATGAGCAGTTCTTC.

The chain carries TRBV7-9 and TRBJ2-1, with 10 nucleotides matching TRBD2. Germline CDR1 and CDR2: SEHNR and FQNEAQ (reference sequence). The V segment lost 4 bases and the J segment 9 bases; nucleotides outside the gene matches: 12. The CDR3 has 16 residues. CDR3 DNA sequence: TGTGCCAGCAGCTCGGAGCGGGGGGGCCTGGTGAGTGAGCAGTTCTTC. This encodes CASSSERGGLVSEQFF.

The sample holds many counts of this clonotype. The V and J genes are TRBV13 and TRBJ2-7; unclear D gene. With 5 bases removed from V and 5 bases from J, the gap between germline ends came to 10 bases. Germline CDR1 and CDR2: PRHDT and FYEKMQ (reference sequence). This CDR3 has 12 amino acids. The CDR3, as DNA: TGTGCCAGCAGCCCGGGTGGCGACGAGCAGTACTTC. This gives the protein CASSPGGDEQYF.

This chain joins TRBV7-9 and TRBJ2-3, with D possibly TRBD2 on 6 matching bases. Germline CDR1 is SEHNR and CDR2 is FQNEAQ (reference sequence). V was shortened by 9 bases and J by 6 bases, with 16 bases between the two germline ends. The CDR3 runs to 13 residues. The CDR3 nucleotides are TGTGCCAGTTGTGCGGGATCGAGGGATACGCAGTATTTT. This translates into CASCAGSRDTQYF.

This clonotype was seen only a few times. The chain is built from TRBV27 and TRBJ2-1, with D unresolved. V was shortened by 6 bases and J by 2 bases, with 14 bases between the two germline ends. From germline, CDR1 is MNHEY and CDR2 SMNVEV (reference sequence). The CDR3 length is 15 residues. The CDR3 protein is CASSPLGATYNEQFF. CDR3 DNA: TGTGCCAGCAGCCCCCTAGGCGCTACCTACAATGAGCAGTTCTTC.

Concerning this clonotype: This may be a read error, as it is one base from a much larger clone. This chain connects TRBV7-9 to TRBJ2-7; D unresolved. The V end lost 0 bases, the J end lost 9 bases, and 21 bases lay between the germline ends. Germline V gene data show CDR1 as SEHNR and CDR2 as FQNEAQ (reference sequence). The CDR3 length is 16 residues. CDR3 in DNA: TGTGCCAGCAGCTTAGCGCAGGCAGGTCCACTTATGGCGCAGTACTTC. This codes for CASSLAQAGPLMAQYF.

In this sample, this clonotype turned up many times. The gene calls are TRBV7-8 and TRBJ2-5; 8 positions agree with TRBD2. After removal of 5 bases from V and 1 base from J, the junction contained 9 bases not matched to a gene. The CDR3 length is 16 residues. Germline CDR1 is SGHVS and CDR2 is FQNEAQ. The CDR3 DNA reads TGTGCCAGCAGCCCAGGGACTAGTCAAATCCAAGAGACCCAGTACTTC. Amino acid sequence: CASSPGTSQIQETQYF.

This chain links TRBV25-1 with TRBJ1-1, with D possibly being TRBD1 (6 bases). Trimming left V 1 base short and J 11 bases short, with 14 bases between. Germline V gene lookup returns CDR1 MGHDK and CDR2 SYGVNS. The length of the CDR3 is 13 residues. This CDR3 reads CASSEWVGAGAFF. CDR3 nucleotide sequence: TGTGCCAGCAGTGAATGGGTGGGGGCCGGGGCTTTCTTT.

This clonotype was recorded at least ten times. The chain is built from TRBV29-1 and TRBJ1-1, with 7 positions matching TRBD1. Germline CDR1 and CDR2: SQVTM and ANQGSEA. V trimming: 5 bases; J trimming: 10 bases; junction bases outside the gene matches: 7. The CDR3 runs to 11 residues. CDR3 region: CSVMTGSRAFF. CDR3 nucleotide sequence: TGCAGCGTTATGACAGGGTCGAGAGCTTTCTTT.

This clonotype was picked up many times. J is TRBJ1-1 and V is TRBV29-1; no clear D. Per the germline V gene, CDR1 is SQVTM and CDR2 is ANQGSEA. The V and J ends lost 2 bases and 1 base respectively, with 8 bases between them. CDR3 length: 13 amino acids. CDR3 sequence: CSVERQQNTEAFF. CDR3 nucleotides: TGCAGCGTTGAACGGCAGCAGAACACTGAAGCTTTCTTT. Using reference TRBV29-1 and TRBJ1-1 for the parts outside the CDR3, the full variable domain is SAVISQKPSRDICQRGTSLTIQCQVDSQVTMMFWYRQQPGQSLTLIATANQGSEATYESGFVIDKFPISRPNLTFSTLTVSNMSPEDSSIYLCSVERQQNTEAFFGQGTRLTVV.

This clonotype has a handful of counts. At one end, the junction sequence differs from germline, possibly due to a read error. V and J are TRBV2 and TRBJ2-1; D is undetermined. This CDR3 contains 12 residues. From germline, CDR1 is SNHLY and CDR2 FYNNEI. CDR3 protein: CARSEARNEQFF. The CDR3 DNA sequence: TGTGCCCGCAGTGAAGCGAGAAATGAGCAGTTCTTC.

This clonotype was seen only a few times. This CDR3 reads CSAKETVAPSSYNEQFF. The CDR3 region has the DNA TGCAGTGCTAAGGAGACAGTTGCCCCTAGCTCCTACAATGAGCAGTTCTTC. V is TRBV20-1 and J is TRBJ2-1; tentatively, D is TRBD1 (5 bases). The CDR3 consists of 17 residues. Germline V gene sequence: CDR1 DFQATT, CDR2 SNEGSKA (reference sequence). Trimming cost V 4 bases and J 0 bases, with 19 bases left between them.

This clonotype has only one observation. The junction departs from the called germline gene at one end, perhaps through a read error. The rearrangement links TRBV20-1 to TRBJ2-7, with 9 nucleotides matching TRBD1. Germline-derived CDR1 and CDR2 are DFQATT and SNEGSKA (reference sequence). The CDR3 has 14 amino acids. The CDR3 nucleotides are TGCAGTGCCAAACACAGGGGGCCCTACTACGCGCAGTACTTC. It specifies CSAKHRGPYYAQYF.

This clonotype has more than one count but fewer than ten. The chain has TRBV27 and TRBJ2-1, with 11 bases lining up with TRBD2. V lost 4 bases to trimming and J lost 9 bases; unmatched junction nucleotides: 8. The CDR3 runs to 15 residues. Per germline, CDR1 MNHEY and CDR2 SMNVEV (reference sequence). The CDR3 coding sequence is TGTGCCAGCAGTTCGACGCCGGGACTAGCGGTTGAGCAGTTCTTC. Amino acid sequence: CASSSTPGLAVEQFF.

The J gene is TRBJ2-2, the V gene TRBV12-3 or TRBV12-4, with D perhaps being TRBD1 or TRBD2 (7 bases each). CDR3 length equals 16 residues. The V end was cut by 7 bases, the J end by 8 bases, with 23 bases between. The DNA for the CDR3 is TGTGCCAGCACCACCCCGGGGGAGGGGGCGCCTGGGGAGCTGTTTTTT. Protein product: CASTTPGEGAPGELFF.